The 30 T cell receptor beta chains in this list originate from one sample, sequenced in a study of shared clonotypes between healthy human individuals. Profiled with immunoSEQ multiplex PCR; TCRdb holds only in-frame clones, not every one. The table has about 710,000 clones, 55% to 80% seen once; the top ten hold 1.8%. The specimen was memory CD4+ T cells sorted from blood. Subset here: CD45RA-negative fraction. These receptors all come from a young woman in good health.

The chain carries TRBV21-1 and TRBJ2-7. TRBV21-1 represents a pseudogene. The CDR3 runs 14 residues. Written as DNA, the CDR3 is TGTGCCAGCAGCAAAGGCAGTAGCTCCTACGAGCAGTACTTC. This encodes CASSKGSSSYEQYF.

There are a few counts of this clone. V and J are TRBV19 and TRBJ2-5, with 8 bases that match TRBD2. Germline CDR1 and CDR2: LNHDA and SQIVND (reference sequence). V lost 7 bases, J lost 0 bases, and 4 bases stayed unmatched. This CDR3 has 14 amino acids. CDR3 DNA sequence: TGTGCCAGTAATGACGGGAGGGACCAAGAGACCCAGTACTTC. Amino acids: CASNDGRDQETQYF.

The genes are TRBV5-6 and TRBJ2-5; possible D gene TRBD2, 6 bases. CDR3 length: 14 amino acids. Trimming took 2 bases from V and 4 from J, leaving 12 bases between them. Per germline, CDR1 SGHDT and CDR2 YYEEEE. The CDR3 coding sequence is TGTGCCAGCAGCTTCAGGAGGGATCGAGAGACCCAGTACTTC. Protein sequence: CASSFRRDRETQYF.

This clone has just one count. The CDR3 spells CASTIDRDTEAFF. CDR3 in DNA: TGCGCCAGCACCATCGACAGGGACACTGAAGCTTTCTTT. The V gene is TRBV5-1, the J gene TRBJ1-1; TRBD1 agrees at 7 bases. This CDR3 contains 13 residues. J was trimmed by 3 bases and V by 6 bases; bases with no gene match: 5. Germline V lookup: CDR1 SGHRS, CDR2 YFSETQ.

In its sample, this clone was seen a few times. Written as DNA, the CDR3 is TGTGCCAGTTCCACCCCCGAAAAACTGTTTTTT. This sequence encodes CASSTPEKLFF. The chain couples TRBV19 to TRBJ1-4, with D hard to call. V was shortened by 8 bases and J by 8 bases, with 9 bases between the two germline ends. The CDR3 has 11 residues. CDR1 is LNHDA, CDR2 SQIVND, per germline (reference sequence).

The V call is TRBV7-9, the J call TRBJ1-5, with D maybe TRBD1 (5 bases). Trimming took 8 bases from V and 3 from J, leaving 14 bases between them. There are 14 residues in the CDR3. The germline V gene has CDR1 SEHNR and CDR2 FQNEAQ (reference sequence). The CDR3 region is CASGAGGDNQPQHF. The CDR3 region has the DNA TGTGCCAGCGGCGCTGGGGGGGACAATCAGCCCCAGCATTTT.

The V call is TRBV5-1, the J call TRBJ1-3; D is undetermined. Trimming cost V 4 bases and J 0 bases, with 14 bases left between them. CDR1 and CDR2 (germline): SGHRS, YFSETQ. The CDR3 runs to 16 residues. For the CDR3, the DNA is TGCGCCAGCAGCCCAATGACACTTCGCTCTGGAAACACCATATATTTT. This encodes CASSPMTLRSGNTIYF.

The chain is built from TRBV2 and TRBJ1-4; weak D call: TRBD1 (6 bases). The CDR3 spans 13 residues. CDR1 is SNHLY and CDR2 is FYNNEI in the germline V gene. V was pared by 9 bases and J by 3 bases, with 11 bases between. The CDR3 nucleotides read TGTGCCAGTAGCGACAGGTCTAATGAAAAACTGTTTTTT. Translating gives CASSDRSNEKLFF.

This chain uses TRBV27 with TRBJ2-2; TRBD1 is a possible D gene (5 bases). V was clipped by 4 bases and J by 5 bases, with 20 bases between them. Germline V gene lookup returns CDR1 MNHEY and CDR2 SMNVEV (reference sequence). This CDR3 is 17 amino acids long. The CDR3: CASSSQTGVRGTGELFF. DNA of the CDR3: TGTGCCAGCAGTTCCCAAACAGGAGTTAGGGGTACCGGGGAGCTGTTTTTT.

This chain uses TRBV6-1 with TRBJ2-1; 11 bases are a match to TRBD2. Germline trimming cut 2 bases from V and 12 bases from J; bases unmatched to any gene: 9. CDR3 length: 15 residues. Germline values: CDR1 MNHNS, CDR2 SASEGT. The CDR3 reads CASSEFGSGRAAQFF. CDR3 bases: TGTGCCAGCAGTGAATTTGGTAGCGGGAGGGCCGCGCAGTTCTTC.

This chain links TRBV28 with TRBJ2-3; D ambiguous. The germline CDR1 and CDR2 sequences are MDHEN and SYDVKM. Trimming took off 3 bases at V and 8 bases at J, with 6 bases between the two ends. This CDR3 has 11 residues. CDR3 amino acids: CASSFLTTQYF. In DNA form, the CDR3 reads TGTGCCAGCAGTTTTTTGACTACGCAGTATTTT.

The rearrangement uses TRBV7-8 and TRBJ2-2; D possibly uses TRBD1 or TRBD2 (6 bases each). The germline CDR1 and CDR2 sequences are SGHVS and FQNEAQ. The CDR3 length is 15 residues. Trimming shortened V by 5 bases and J by 4 bases, and 14 bases separated the two germline ends. The CDR3 sequence: CASSRDGGGTGELFF. The CDR3 nucleotides read TGTGCCAGCAGCCGAGACGGGGGCGGCACCGGGGAGCTGTTTTTT.

This clone showed up just a few times. The chain combines TRBV28 with TRBJ1-2; D unresolved. In germline, CDR1 is MDHEN, CDR2 SYDVKM. Trimming stripped 1 base from V and 4 bases from J, with 4 bases between. This CDR3 has 12 residues. CDR3 amino acids: CASSLSTYGYTF. CDR3 in DNA: TGTGCCAGCAGTTTATCCACCTATGGCTACACCTTC.

This clone was observed at least ten times. This rearrangement joins TRBV2 to TRBJ2-7, with 7 bases fitting TRBD2. The CDR3 runs to 13 residues. The germline gives CDR1 SNHLY, CDR2 FYNNEI. With V trimmed by 7 bases and J by 6 bases, 9 bases remained unmatched. CDR3 protein: CASKASGTGEQYF. In DNA form, the CDR3 reads TGTGCCAGCAAAGCAAGCGGGACCGGCGAGCAGTACTTC. The full variable domain, in which reference TRBV2 and TRBJ2-7 provide the parts outside the CDR3, is EPEVTQTPSHQVTQMGQEVILRCVPISNHLYFYWYRQILGQKVEFLVSFYNNEISEKSEIFDDQFSVERPDGSNFTLKIRSTKLEDSAMYFCASKASGTGEQYFGPGTRLTVT.

The gene calls are TRBV7-2 and TRBJ1-1; unclear D gene. Per the germline V gene, CDR1 is SGHTA and CDR2 is FQGNSA. Trimming pared 5 bases from V and 4 bases from J, leaving 14 bases between. This CDR3 is built from 14 residues. Here the CDR3 DNA reads TGTGCCAGCAGCCCAGACTATAGCGGCACTGAAGCTTTCTTT. Translating it yields CASSPDYSGTEAFF.

The rearrangement links TRBV29-1 to TRBJ2-3; tentatively, D is TRBD1 (5 bases). The V gene lost 7 bases and the J gene lost 0 bases, with 14 bases spanning the gap. The germline CDR1 and CDR2 sequences are SQVTM and ANQGSEA. The CDR3 covers 14 residues. CDR3 residues: CSGQRQTSTDTQYF. Here the CDR3 DNA reads TGCAGCGGGCAGAGACAGACTAGCACAGATACGCAGTATTTT.

The table lists this clone with a count of one. The chain combines TRBV15 with TRBJ2-1; TRBD2 matches 13 bases. This CDR3 spans 15 amino acids. The trim removed 6 bases at V and 5 bases at J, leaving 4 bases unmatched. Germline V gene lookup returns CDR1 LNHNV and CDR2 YYDKDF (reference sequence). The CDR3 here is CATSGLAGAHNEQFF. CDR3 bases: TGTGCCACCAGTGGACTAGCGGGAGCCCACAATGAGCAGTTCTTC.

This clone came up a few times. V and J are TRBV5-1 and TRBJ2-1; D ambiguous. Germline-derived CDR1 and CDR2 are SGHRS and YFSETQ. The CDR3 has 15 amino acids. V was pared by 4 bases and J by 7 bases, with 18 bases between. In DNA, the CDR3 is TGCGCCAGCAGCCACTACAACGGAGATCTAAATGAGCAGTTCTTC. Amino acids: CASSHYNGDLNEQFF.

The chain joins TRBV7-2 to TRBJ2-1; TRBD2 matches at 14 bases. The V gene end was trimmed by 3 bases and the J gene end by 7 bases; junction bases not matched to a gene: 2. This CDR3 contains 15 residues. CDR1 SGHTA and CDR2 FQGNSA come from the germline V gene. CDR3 loop: CASSLTSGRENEQFF. CDR3 DNA sequence: TGTGCCAGCAGCTTGACTAGCGGGAGGGAAAATGAGCAGTTCTTC.

A single count supports this clone. The CDR3 reads CASSTDRGLGTQYF. DNA for the CDR3: TGTGCCAGTAGTACGGACAGGGGGCTGGGTACGCAGTATTTT. This sequence joins TRBV19 and TRBJ2-3, with 11 bases lining up with TRBD1. Per germline, CDR1 LNHDA and CDR2 SQIVND (reference sequence). The CDR3 has 14 residues. V shed 4 bases, J shed 8 bases, and the junction held 5 bases outside the gene matches.

The chain links TRBV7-2 to TRBJ2-5; TRBD2 matches 7 bases. V shed 5 bases and J 0 bases; nucleotides not matched to a gene: 6. Germline V gene data show CDR1 as SGHTA and CDR2 as FQGNSA. CDR3 size: 15 residues. The CDR3 spells CASSQRAGYQETQYF. CDR3 sequence (DNA): TGTGCCAGCAGCCAGAGAGCGGGGTACCAAGAGACCCAGTACTTC.

The chain employs TRBV5-1 and TRBJ2-7; possible D gene TRBD2, 6 bases. The CDR3 length is 13 residues. Germline V CDR1 and CDR2: SGHRS, YFSETQ. Trimming stripped 0 bases from V and 4 bases from J, with 8 bases between. The CDR3 sequence: CASSLAAGYEQYF. The CDR3 bases are TGCGCCAGCAGCTTGGCGGCGGGATACGAGCAGTACTTC.

The CDR3 spells CASSQADRIGGYTF. Written as DNA, the CDR3 is TGTGCCAGCAGCCAAGCGGACAGGATAGGTGGCTACACCTTC. V gene TRBV7-9 combines with J gene TRBJ1-2; TRBD1 aligns across 7 bases. Germline V CDR1 and CDR2: SEHNR, FQNEAQ (reference sequence). The CDR3 consists of 14 residues. After removal of 5 bases from V and 7 bases from J, the junction contained 10 bases not matched to a gene. The full variable domain, its missing parts supplied by reference TRBV7-9 and TRBJ1-2, is DTGVSQNPRHKITKRGQNVTFRCDPISEHNRLYWYRQTLGQGPEFLTYFQNEAQLEKSRLLSDRFSAERPKGSFSTLEIQRTEQGDSAMYLCASSQADRIGGYTFGSGTRLTVV.

The rearrangement links TRBV5-5 to TRBJ2-7, with 7 bases identical to TRBD1. Looked up from germline, CDR1 is SGHKS and CDR2 is YYEKEE (reference sequence). The CDR3 sequence is 16 residues long. The trim removed 3 bases at V and 3 bases at J, leaving 12 bases unmatched. CDR3 protein: CASSSQPRDSGYEQYF. CDR3 nucleotide sequence: TGTGCCAGCAGCTCACAACCCAGGGACAGCGGCTACGAGCAGTACTTC.

The chain recombines TRBV29-1 with TRBJ1-1; unclear D gene. The CDR3 is 12 amino acids. Trimming removed 1 base at V and 1 base at J, with 4 bases between. Germline loops: CDR1 SQVTM, CDR2 ANQGSEA. The CDR3 sequence: CSVEATNTEAFF. The CDR3 DNA is TGCAGCGTTGAAGCCACGAACACTGAAGCTTTCTTT.

J is TRBJ2-2 and V is TRBV7-7; maybe TRBD1 (5 bases). The V end was cut by 4 bases, the J end by 7 bases, with 13 bases between. The CDR3 totals 14 residues. Germline-derived CDR1 and CDR2 are SSHAT and FNYEAQ (reference sequence). CDR3 sequence reads: CASSYQGSVGELFF. The CDR3 region has the DNA TGTGCCAGCAGCTACCAGGGATCGGTCGGGGAGCTGTTTTTT.

CDR3 in DNA: TGTGTCAGAAGCTTAGTAGCGGGGGAATACGAGCAGTACTTC. It encodes CVRSLVAGEYEQYF. J is TRBJ2-7 and V is TRBV7-5; TRBD2, the D gene given by the table, was not confirmed from the DNA. TRBV7-5 is shown as a pseudogene. The CDR3 is 14 amino acids.

The chain combines TRBV27 with TRBJ2-2; 8 positions agree with TRBD2. Unmatched junction bases numbered 9, after V lost 6 bases and J lost 9 bases. The CDR3 sequence is 14 residues long. Looked up from germline, CDR1 is MNHEY and CDR2 is SMNVEV (reference sequence). CDR3 loop: CASRRSGSARELFF. In DNA form, the CDR3 reads TGTGCCAGCAGAAGGAGCGGGAGTGCGAGGGAGCTGTTTTTT.

The chain employs TRBV2 and TRBJ1-6; D gene ambiguous. In germline, CDR1 is SNHLY, CDR2 FYNNEI. Trimming pared 2 bases from V and 10 bases from J, leaving 12 bases between. The CDR3 is made up of 14 amino acids. The CDR3 region has the DNA TGTGCCAGCAGTGAATACGAATTGGGCTCACCCCTCCACTTT. Protein: CASSEYELGSPLHF.

The chain recombines TRBV19 with TRBJ2-1, with D maybe TRBD2 (6 bases). The germline V gene encodes CDR1 LNHDA and CDR2 SQIVND (reference sequence). V gave up 3 bases and J gave up 7 bases, with 16 bases separating them. The CDR3 has 15 amino acids. CDR3: CASSIGGTRGNEQFF. The CDR3 DNA is TGTGCCAGTAGTATCGGTGGGACTCGGGGGAATGAGCAGTTCTTC.